This T cell receptor (beta chain) was recovered during a study of OX40 agonist ivuxolimab in advanced cancers. Study information: Patients received intravenous ivuxolimab every 2 weeks at 0.01 to 10 mg/kg. Patients with prior anti-PD-1, anti-PD-L1 or anti-CTLA-4 therapy were eligible; about 41% had some. The study's findings and limits: The expanded peripheral T cells' antigen specificity was not determined. CD4+ and CD8+ blood T cells expanded clonally by week 6 at 0.1 to 3.0 mg/kg.

This clone showed up just a few times. Its specificity is unknown. Generated by immunoSEQ multiplex PCR, the TCRdb table keeps only in-frame clones and is missing some. The table lists roughly 60,000 clones, about 91% of them singletons. J lost 7 bases, V lost 3 bases, and 9 bases had no gene match. The CDR3 spans 14 residues. In germline, CDR1 is SQVTM, CDR2 ANQGSEA. The genes are TRBV29-1 and TRBJ1-2, with 9 nucleotides matching TRBD1. Sequencing used CD4+ or CD8+ T cells sorted from blood, obtained in a trial of the OX40 agonist ivuxolimab. The clonotype comes from an adult with an advanced solid tumor such as melanoma, head and neck, liver or kidney cancer. CDR3 DNA: TGCAGCGTTGAGGTCCGACAGGGGGAAGCTGGCTACACCTTC. As protein: CSVEVRQGEAGYTF.